The source of this T cell receptor (beta chain) is a study of PD-1 blockade in classical Hodgkin lymphoma. Study details: Nivolumab 3 mg/kg was given intravenously every 2 weeks. Whole-study findings and limits: It was reported that newly diagnosed patients had less baseline TCR diversity than healthy donors.

Of note for this clone: Its antigen is not identified.

Method: immunoSEQ multiplex PCR; TCRdb's copy keeps in-frame clones and lacks some. The sample includes about 60,000 clones, roughly nine tenths of them seen just once. With no exception, relapse followed autologous stem cell transplantation in all patients, and brentuximab vedotin exposure varied. Trimming pared 1 base from V and 8 bases from J, leaving 12 bases between. The CDR3 sequence is 14 residues long. Germline V gene sequence: CDR1 KGHSH, CDR2 LQKENI. The chain recombines TRBV18 with TRBJ2-1, with a tentative D call TRBD2 (6 bases). The TCR sequence derives from a human donor with classical Hodgkin lymphoma. Source: peripheral blood mononuclear cells (PBMCs), taken at baseline. The CDR3 sequence is CASSPLLANDEQFF. The CDR3 DNA reads TGTGCCAGCTCACCACTGCTAGCGAACGATGAGCAGTTCTTC.